This entry lists 8 T cell receptor beta chains sequenced from one sample in a study of T cell responses to AZD1222 COVID-19 vaccine (dated by TCRdb to about 2021). According to the study, the label for this sample's time point signals: baseline before first vaccination. The method was the immunoSEQ multiplex PCR assay. Held by TCRdb, this immuneACCESS table contains in-frame sequences only and omits some clones. Under half of the omission traces to an unresolved V gene where checked; the cause of the rest is unknown. For this sample there are about 57,000 clones; 70% to 90% appear just once. Approximately 15% of the sample is in the top ten clones. The material was peripheral blood, obtained on day 0 of AZD1222 vaccination. The receptors originated from an adult in good health.

The chain is built from TRBV9 and TRBJ1-4; D remains ambiguous. V was cut by 0 bases and J by 0 bases, with 9 bases left in between. This CDR3 contains 16 residues. Germline-derived CDR1 and CDR2 are SGDLS and YYNGEE. CDR3: CASSVGPGTTNEKLFF. CDR3 DNA sequence: TGTGCCAGCAGCGTAGGTCCGGGAACAACTAATGAAAAACTGTTTTTT.

The genes are TRBV9 and TRBJ1-2; possibly TRBD1 for D (6 bases). The CDR3 runs to 15 residues. Trimming pared 0 bases from V and 3 bases from J, leaving 12 bases between. Looked up from germline, CDR1 is SGDLS and CDR2 is YYNGEE. The CDR3: CASSVDPGADYGYTF. The DNA of the CDR3 is TGTGCCAGCAGCGTAGATCCAGGGGCGGACTATGGCTACACCTTC. The whole variable domain, remainder taken from reference TRBV9 and TRBJ1-2, is DSGVTQTPKHLITATGQRVTLRCSPRSGDLSVYWYQQSLDQGLQFLIQYYNGEERAKGNILERFSAQQFPDLHSELNLSSLELGDSALYFCASSVDPGADYGYTFGSGTRLTVV.

The chain joins TRBV3-1 (or the pseudogene TRBV3-2) to TRBJ2-3, with D tentatively TRBD1 (6 bases). The CDR3 sequence is 13 residues long. CDR1 is LGHDT, CDR2 YNNKEL, per germline (reference sequence). V lost 7 bases, J lost 6 bases, and 14 bases lay in between. The DNA for the CDR3 is TGTGCCAGCACCAGGGGTTTACTTGATACGCAGTATTTT. It codes for CASTRGLLDTQYF.

The J gene is TRBJ2-5, the V gene TRBV7-9, with D possibly being TRBD1 or TRBD2 (6 bases each). V lost 5 bases, J lost 6 bases, and 22 bases lay in between. CDR1 is SEHNR, CDR2 FQNEAQ, per germline (reference sequence). This CDR3 has 16 amino acids. The CDR3 DNA is TGTGCCAGCAGCGCAAAAACAGGAGGGGGAGGAAAGACCCAGTACTTC. Protein: CASSAKTGGGGKTQYF.

J is TRBJ1-1 and V is TRBV30; D is ambiguous. Germline V lookup: CDR1 GTSNPN, CDR2 SVGIG (reference sequence). V lost 0 bases, J lost 5 bases, and 10 bases lay in between. The CDR3 contains 13 residues. The CDR3 loop reads CAWSVSWETEAFF. CDR3 bases: TGTGCCTGGAGTGTAAGTTGGGAAACTGAAGCTTTCTTT.

Here the CDR3 reads CASSLAVNYGYTF. Written as DNA, the CDR3 is TGTGCCAGCAGTTTAGCCGTCAACTATGGCTACACCTTC. The rearrangement uses TRBV27 and TRBJ1-2; no clear D. V was shortened by 2 bases and J by 2 bases, with 6 bases between the two germline ends. This CDR3 is 13 amino acids long. From germline, CDR1 is MNHEY and CDR2 SMNVEV (reference sequence).

The rearrangement links TRBV6-5 to TRBJ2-1; D gene unclear. This CDR3 has 13 amino acids. The V end was cut by 6 bases, the J end by 5 bases, with 11 bases between. In germline, CDR1 is MNHEY, CDR2 SVGAGI. The CDR3 here is CASSRARNNEQFF. DNA for the CDR3: TGTGCCAGCAGCCGTGCGAGAAACAATGAGCAGTTCTTC.

This chain uses TRBV10-3 with TRBJ1-1, with 8 nucleotides matching TRBD1. The CDR3 totals 15 residues. Germline V CDR1 and CDR2: ENHRY, SYGVKD. Losses at the gene ends were 4 bases for V and 4 bases for J; bases not matched to a gene: 8. CDR3 protein: CAISGIQGVGTEAFF. In DNA, the CDR3 is TGTGCCATCAGTGGAATACAGGGGGTAGGCACTGAAGCTTTCTTT.